The 21 T cell receptor beta chains below come from one sample, sequenced in a study of pediatric ulcerative colitis (dated by TCRdb to the late 2010s). During colonoscopy, one to two rectal pinch biopsies were obtained for research purposes. Libraries were built with the immunoSEQ multiplex PCR assay. TCRdb took this table from immuneACCESS and kept in-frame rearrangements with V and J called. Such tables lack part of the clones; where checked against another copy, unresolved V genes explain under half of the gap, and the rest is unexplained. The sample yields about 35,000 clones; about 81% were counted once. Clones ranked in the top ten supply 1.1% of the sample. The sample comprised gut tissue. The receptors derive from a boy aged 5-17 years with mild ulcerative colitis.

This chain links TRBV4-1 with TRBJ2-7; 8 bases map to TRBD1. This CDR3 spans 15 amino acids. Germline V gene lookup returns CDR1 MGHRA and CDR2 YSYEKL. Trimming at V came to 3 bases and at J to 1 base, leaving 5 bases not matched to a gene. The CDR3 nucleotides read TGCGCCAGCAGCCACCCGGGACAGGATTCCTACGAGCAGTACTTC. This codes for CASSHPGQDSYEQYF.

V and J are TRBV4-1 and TRBJ1-2; TRBD1 matches at 7 bases. The V and J ends lost 4 bases and 4 bases, in that order; junction bases with no gene match: 12. The CDR3 is 16 amino acids. Germline lookup yields CDR1 MGHRA and CDR2 YSYEKL. CDR3 bases: TGCGCCAGCAGCCCCCCCCCGACAGGGTTTGGCTATGGCTACACCTTC. This sequence encodes CASSPPPTGFGYGYTF.

The chain uses TRBV4-1 and TRBJ2-7, with 7 bases fitting TRBD2. This CDR3 is built from 15 residues. V shed 1 base, J shed 3 bases, and the junction held 6 bases outside the gene matches. CDR1 and CDR2 from the germline V gene are MGHRA and YSYEKL. Here the CDR3 reads CASSQAETSFYEQYF. As DNA, the CDR3 is TGCGCCAGCAGCCAAGCCGAGACTAGCTTCTACGAGCAGTACTTC.

The rearrangement joins TRBV2 to TRBJ1-3; a weak D match, TRBD1 (5 bases). This CDR3 is built from 14 residues. The V end lost 4 bases, the J end lost 0 bases, and 7 bases lay between the germline ends. The germline gives CDR1 SNHLY, CDR2 FYNNEI. The chain's CDR3 is CASSGRGSGNTIYF. Written as DNA, the CDR3 is TGTGCCAGCAGTGGGAGGGGCTCTGGAAACACCATATATTTT.

The chain employs TRBV6-5 and TRBJ2-7, with no clear D. The V end lost 0 bases, the J end lost 4 bases, and 7 bases lay between the germline ends. The CDR3 sequence is 13 residues long. Germline V CDR1 and CDR2: MNHEY, SVGAGI. This chain's CDR3 is CASSYSKGYEQYF. The CDR3, as DNA: TGTGCCAGCAGTTACTCGAAGGGATACGAGCAGTACTTC.

The J gene is TRBJ2-2, the V gene TRBV4-1; D gene uncertain. V gave up 2 bases and J gave up 7 bases, with 17 bases separating them. CDR1 is MGHRA and CDR2 is YSYEKL in the germline V gene. CDR3 length: 16 amino acids. CDR3 loop: CASSQLFRKCDGELFF. In DNA, the CDR3 is TGCGCCAGCAGCCAATTGTTCAGGAAATGTGACGGGGAGCTGTTTTTT.

The CDR3 bases are TGCGCCAGCAGCCAGGAGGACAGTGAAGCTTTCTTT. It yields the protein CASSQEDSEAFF. This chain joins TRBV4-1 and TRBJ1-1; possibly TRBD1 for D (6 bases). V was clipped by 3 bases and J by 7 bases, with 9 bases between them. The CDR3 extends over 12 amino acids. The germline V gene encodes CDR1 MGHRA and CDR2 YSYEKL.

The chain has TRBV5-8 and TRBJ1-6, with D unresolved. V was cut by 0 bases and J by 8 bases, with 6 bases left in between. CDR3 length: 13 residues. Germline CDR1 and CDR2: SGHTS and YDEGEE. CDR3 bases: TGTGCCAGCAGCTTGGGCAGAGATTCACCCCTCCACTTT. It is translated as CASSLGRDSPLHF.

This CDR3 is CASTGLAGAPNRYTDTQYF. In DNA, the CDR3 is TGTGCCAGCACCGGACTAGCGGGGGCCCCGAACAGATACACAGATACGCAGTATTTT. The chain joins TRBV21-1 to TRBJ2-3; TRBD2, as called in the table, went unchecked against the DNA. TRBV21-1 is assigned pseudogene status. The CDR3 is 19 amino acids.

This clone was seen a few times. The rearrangement links TRBV9 to TRBJ2-2; D ambiguous. Germline CDR1 and CDR2: SGDLS and YYNGEE. This CDR3 contains 15 residues. The ends were cut back, 0 bases at V and 5 bases at J, with 11 bases in the middle. CDR3 nucleotides: TGTGCCAGCAGCGTAGTATCGGACCTGACCGGGGAGCTGTTTTTT. Encoded protein: CASSVVSDLTGELFF.

The chain couples TRBV5-1 to TRBJ1-1; tentative D call: TRBD1 (5 bases). Trimming left V 0 bases short and J 3 bases short, with 6 bases between. The CDR3 runs to 13 residues. CDR1 is SGHRS and CDR2 is YFSETQ in the germline V gene. The CDR3 DNA reads TGCGCCAGCAGCTTGGGCAGGGACACTGAAGCTTTCTTT. Amino acid sequence: CASSLGRDTEAFF.

CDR3 region: CASSWAGTEKLFF. CDR3 DNA sequence: TGTGCCAGCAGCTGGGCCGGGACCGAAAAACTGTTTTTT. The V call is TRBV13, the J call TRBJ1-4, with D perhaps matching TRBD1 (5 bases). With 4 bases removed from V and 8 bases from J, the gap between germline ends came to 11 bases. From germline, CDR1 is PRHDT and CDR2 FYEKMQ (reference sequence). This CDR3 has 13 amino acids.

The chain has TRBV11-2 and TRBJ2-1, with D uncertain. This CDR3 region has 13 residues. V lost 0 bases to trimming and J lost 9 bases, with 9 bases between them. Germline CDR1 and CDR2: SGHAT and FQNNGV. The CDR3 loop reads CASSLESPSEQFF. In nucleotides, the CDR3 is TGTGCCAGCAGCTTAGAATCTCCCAGTGAGCAGTTCTTC.

The V and J genes are TRBV18 and TRBJ1-2; 7 positions match TRBD1. Germline CDR1 and CDR2: KGHSH and LQKENI. There are 14 residues in the CDR3. The trim removed 2 bases at V and 2 bases at J, leaving 2 bases unmatched. CDR3: CASSPKGQNYGYTF. CDR3 nucleotides: TGTGCCAGCTCACCAAAGGGACAGAACTATGGCTACACCTTC.

This clone was recorded a few times. The J gene is TRBJ1-1, the V gene TRBV5-8; D is unclear. There are 13 residues in the CDR3. With 4 bases removed from V and 9 bases from J, the gap between germline ends came to 16 bases. Per germline, CDR1 SGHTS and CDR2 YDEGEE. As DNA, the CDR3 is TGTGCCAGCAGCCTGGCCGGGGAGTACAAAGCTTTCTTT. Its translation: CASSLAGEYKAFF.

The chain is built from TRBV7-9 and TRBJ2-5; D is ambiguous. CDR3 length equals 14 residues. CDR1 is SEHNR and CDR2 is FQNEAQ in the germline V gene (reference sequence). Trimming removed 2 bases at V and 2 bases at J, with 9 bases between. CDR3 nucleotide sequence: TGTGCCAGCAGCTTAAGGCGGCAGCAAGAGACCCAGTACTTC. Amino acid sequence: CASSLRRQQETQYF.

The chain couples TRBV27 to TRBJ1-1; D unresolved. The ends were cut back, 5 bases at V and 4 bases at J, with 8 bases in the middle. This CDR3 has 12 residues. From germline, CDR1 is MNHEY and CDR2 SMNVEV (reference sequence). The CDR3 reads CASSKGPTEAFF. Written as DNA, the CDR3 is TGTGCCAGCAGTAAAGGGCCCACTGAAGCTTTCTTT.

This clone was found once. This chain links TRBV4-1 with TRBJ1-1, with 8 bases that match TRBD1. The V segment lost 5 bases and the J segment 0 bases; nucleotides outside the gene matches: 2. This CDR3 has 14 amino acids. Per germline, CDR1 MGHRA and CDR2 YSYEKL. The CDR3 sequence is CASSNRGMNTEAFF. Written as DNA, the CDR3 is TGCGCCAGCAGCAACAGGGGGATGAACACTGAAGCTTTCTTT.

The chain carries TRBV30 and TRBJ2-7; D is possibly TRBD2 (5 bases). CDR1 and CDR2 (germline): GTSNPN, SVGIG (reference sequence). The CDR3 is 13 residues long. V lost 4 bases, J lost 3 bases, and 13 bases lay in between. The CDR3 nucleotides read TGTGCCTGGAACGGCAAGGGAGACTACGAGCAGTACTTC. It encodes CAWNGKGDYEQYF.

Only one count was recorded for this clone. The rearrangement uses TRBV29-1 and TRBJ2-3, with TRBD1 matching over 9 bases. With V trimmed by 6 bases and J by 0 bases, 7 bases remained unmatched. The CDR3 is 15 residues long. CDR1 and CDR2 (germline): SQVTM, ANQGSEA. As DNA, the CDR3 is TGCAGCGTCGCCGGGACAGGGAACAGCACAGATACGCAGTATTTT. Residues: CSVAGTGNSTDTQYF.

This chain uses TRBV13 with TRBJ2-3; D is possibly TRBD1 (6 bases). V lost 5 bases and J 2 bases, leaving 11 bases between the germline ends. Germline assignment: CDR1 PRHDT and CDR2 FYEKMQ (reference sequence). The CDR3 has 14 amino acids. In DNA, the CDR3 is TGTGCCAGCAGCAAGGGGGTTTCCACAGATACGCAGTATTTT. This sequence encodes CASSKGVSTDTQYF.